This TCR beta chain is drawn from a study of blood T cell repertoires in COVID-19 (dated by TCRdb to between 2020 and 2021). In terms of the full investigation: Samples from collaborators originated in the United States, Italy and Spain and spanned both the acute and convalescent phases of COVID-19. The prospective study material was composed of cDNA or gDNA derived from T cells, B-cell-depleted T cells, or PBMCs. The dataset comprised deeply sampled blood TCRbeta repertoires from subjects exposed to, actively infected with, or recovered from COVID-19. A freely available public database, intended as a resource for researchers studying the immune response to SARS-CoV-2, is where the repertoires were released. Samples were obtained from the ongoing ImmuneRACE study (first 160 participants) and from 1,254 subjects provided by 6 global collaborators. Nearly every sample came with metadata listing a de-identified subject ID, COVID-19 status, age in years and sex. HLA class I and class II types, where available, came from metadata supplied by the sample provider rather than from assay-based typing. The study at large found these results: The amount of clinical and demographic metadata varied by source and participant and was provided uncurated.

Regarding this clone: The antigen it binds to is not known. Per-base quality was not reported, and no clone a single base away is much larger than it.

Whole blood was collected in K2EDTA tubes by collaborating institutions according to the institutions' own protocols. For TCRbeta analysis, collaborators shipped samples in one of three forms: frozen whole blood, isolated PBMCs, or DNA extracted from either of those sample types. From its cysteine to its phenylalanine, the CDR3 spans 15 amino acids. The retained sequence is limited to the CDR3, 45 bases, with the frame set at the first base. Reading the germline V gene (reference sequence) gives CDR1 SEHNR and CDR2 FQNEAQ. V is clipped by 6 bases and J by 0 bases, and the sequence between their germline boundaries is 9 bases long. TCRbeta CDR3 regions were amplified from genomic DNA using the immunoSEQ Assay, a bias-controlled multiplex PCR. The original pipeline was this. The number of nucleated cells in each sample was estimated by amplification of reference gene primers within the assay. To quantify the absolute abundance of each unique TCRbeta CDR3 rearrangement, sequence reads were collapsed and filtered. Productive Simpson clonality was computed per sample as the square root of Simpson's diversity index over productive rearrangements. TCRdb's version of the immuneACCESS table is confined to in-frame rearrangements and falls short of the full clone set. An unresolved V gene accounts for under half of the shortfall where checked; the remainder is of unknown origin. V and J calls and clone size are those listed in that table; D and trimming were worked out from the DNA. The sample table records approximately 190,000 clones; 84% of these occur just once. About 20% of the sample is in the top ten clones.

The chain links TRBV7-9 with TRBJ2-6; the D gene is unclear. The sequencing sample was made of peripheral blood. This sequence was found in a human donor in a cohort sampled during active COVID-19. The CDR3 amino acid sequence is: CASSKALSGANVLTF. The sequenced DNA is TGTGCCAGCAGTAAAGCCCTCTCTGGGGCCAACGTCCTGACTTTC.